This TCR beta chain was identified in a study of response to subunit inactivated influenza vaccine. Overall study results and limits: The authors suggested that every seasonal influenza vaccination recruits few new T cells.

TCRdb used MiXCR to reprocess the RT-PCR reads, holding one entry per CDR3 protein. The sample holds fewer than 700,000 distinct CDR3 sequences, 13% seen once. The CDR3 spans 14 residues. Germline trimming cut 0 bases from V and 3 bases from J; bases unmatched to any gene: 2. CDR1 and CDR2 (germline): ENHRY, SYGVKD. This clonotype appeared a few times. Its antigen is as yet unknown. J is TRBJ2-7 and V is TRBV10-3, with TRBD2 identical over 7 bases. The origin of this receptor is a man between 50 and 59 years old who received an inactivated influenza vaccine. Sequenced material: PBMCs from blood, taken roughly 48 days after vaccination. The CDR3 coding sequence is TGTGCCATCAGTGAGTCGCGGGAGAGCTACGAGCAGTACTTC. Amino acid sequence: CAISESRESYEQYF.